This T cell receptor (beta chain) was identified during a study of blood T cell repertoires in COVID-19. Authors' methods: Amplification from reference gene primers served as the basis for estimated nucleated cell counts. The protocol was immunoSEQ multiplex PCR, while the TCRdb copy is restricted to in-frame clones and leaves out a portion. That table is the source of V, J and clone size, and D and trimming were worked out from the DNA. The sample yields 220,000 or so clones, roughly 80% seen once. Trimming took 6 bases from V and 12 from J; bases not matched to a gene: 9. Germline CDR1 is SGHTA and CDR2 is FQGNSA. The CDR3 contains 12 residues.

This chain joins TRBV7-2 and TRBJ1-1; 8 bases fit TRBD1. This TCR came from a woman between 25 and 40 years old who had recovered from COVID-19. Material for sequencing was peripheral blood. The CDR3 protein is CASRKGTGTTFF. The CDR3 region has the DNA TGTGCCAGCAGGAAAGGGACAGGAACAACTTTCTTT.